This is a list of T cell receptor beta chains from one sample in a study of healthy donors' naive CD4 and CD8 T cells. In TCRdb, the reads were re-called with MiXCR into one record per CDR3 protein. The table records approximately 180,000 distinct CDR3 sequences, 74% of them present only once. The source material was naive CD4+ and CD8+ T cells sorted from blood, pooled from several donors. The receptors were sampled from a pool of human donors in good health; the sample pools cells from several healthy donors. Each CDR3 is given with its conserved first and last residue. Some rows mark clone size as missing; the rest say once, few, many or name a class of expanded clone.

CDR3 length	clone size	V gene	J gene	CDR3 protein
15	-	TRBV6-5	TRBJ1-5	CASRAGQGSNQPQHF
14	-	TRBV29-1	TRBJ1-5	CSVGLGREDQPQHF
14	-	TRBV27	TRBJ1-2	CASSLQGGNYGYIF
14	-	TRBV15	TRBJ2-5	CATSRDTGRETQYF
15	few	TRBV27	TRBJ2-7	CASSPILGASYEQYF
16	once	TRBV11-2	TRBJ2-3	CASSYNRAGGPDTQYF
13	-	TRBV10-3	TRBJ1-1	CAISEARNTEAFF
13	-	TRBV29-1	TRBJ2-5	CSVGQGLGETQYF
14	-	TRBV6-5	TRBJ1-5	CASSPILSNQPQHF
15	-	TRBV11-2	TRBJ1-3	CASSPTSGSGNTIYF
19	-	TRBV6-2/TRBV6-3	TRBJ1-2	CASSYTRTGGVIRDYGYTF
15	-	TRBV20-1	TRBJ1-1	CSARARGVVGTEAFF
10	few	TRBV29-1	TRBJ1-1	CSVSPNLAFF
13	-	TRBV19	TRBJ1-1	CASSLMINTEAFF
14	few	TRBV29-1	TRBJ1-1	CSVAGRGGNTEAFF
13	-	TRBV2	TRBJ2-1	CASRGTSGSRVFF
14	-	TRBV27	TRBJ2-2	CASSQIGTTGELFF
16	-	TRBV29-1	TRBJ2-1	CSVEVPHKSSYNEQFF
18	-	TRBV6-2/TRBV6-3	TRBJ1-1	CASSPRTGPLEKNTEAFF
13	-	TRBV19	TRBJ2-7	CASSMGANYEQYF
14	few	TRBV6-5	TRBJ2-7	CASSPQEGLYEQYF
12	few	TRBV6-5	TRBJ1-2	CASSPSGYGYTF
16	-	TRBV6-5	TRBJ1-3	CASSYSSGDPGNTIYF
14	-	TRBV29-1	TRBJ2-7	CSVDRTVEGDEQYF
19	-	TRBV6-5	TRBJ2-1	CASSYSGTGTSGPWNEQFF
14	once	TRBV6-1	TRBJ1-1	CASSYADTHTEAFF
12	-	TRBV6-6	TRBJ2-5	CASRSSEETQYF
16	-	TRBV30	TRBJ1-2	CAWSSKPGQRIYGYTF
14	once	TRBV10-3	TRBJ1-5	CAAGTGDSNQPQHF
16	-	TRBV7-8	TRBJ2-1	CASSLMGLAGSNEQFF
15	-	TRBV6-5	TRBJ2-1	CASSRNSRNWGEQFF
20	-	TRBV27	TRBJ2-1	CASSGPTGGRTSGRRNGQFF
14	few	TRBV19	TRBJ2-5	CASRRTAPVETQYF
15	-	TRBV18	TRBJ1-1	CASSPRGFMNTEAFF
15	-	TRBV27	TRBJ2-1	CASSFGSGLDNEQFF
14	-	TRBV6-5	TRBJ2-7	CASSYGTGYHEQYF
11	-	TRBV29-1	TRBJ1-2	CSVETRYGYTF
16	-	TRBV5-5	TRBJ2-6	CASSKNTGPGANVLTF
15	-	TRBV5-1	TRBJ2-3	CASSPGLQVPDTQYF
13	-	TRBV30	TRBJ2-3	CAWSGLLAHTQYF
12	-	TRBV29-1	TRBJ1-2	CSVGGQPDGYTF
15	-	TRBV11-2	TRBJ2-3	CASSLDAGSTDTQYF
14	-	TRBV28	TRBJ2-5	CASSWGGNQETQYF
14	-	TRBV18	TRBJ2-2	CASSSGQHTGELFF
14	few	TRBV19	TRBJ2-7	CASSAGTGGYEQYF
14	-	TRBV12-3/TRBV12-4	TRBJ2-7	CASTLRGANYEQYF
12	-	TRBV30	TRBJ2-3	CAWSYVTDTQYF
16	few	TRBV11-2	TRBJ2-3	CASSLEGQTSTDTQYF
14	-	TRBV7-8	TRBJ1-1	CASSSRRANTEAFF
11	-	TRBV27	TRBJ2-1	CASILYNEQFF
10	-	TRBV12-5	TRBJ2-7	CASAEYEQYF
13	-	TRBV6-5	TRBJ2-7	CASSYSSAGTRDF
13	-	TRBV5-6	TRBJ2-7	CASIGQGTYEQYF